The 29 T cell receptor beta chains below all came from one sample that was sequenced in a study of cytomegalovirus exposure and HLA in healthy donors. The PCR used 60 Vbeta and 13 Jbeta primers. Method: immunoSEQ multiplex PCR; TCRdb's copy keeps in-frame clones and lacks some. The table records 150,000 to 200,000 clones, over 75% of them present only once. The source material was PBMCs. The origin of the receptors is a woman in her forties or fifties in good health and CMV-seronegative.

The J gene is TRBJ1-1, the V gene TRBV5-4; D not resolved. Trimming took 3 bases from V and 1 from J, leaving 13 bases between them. This CDR3 contains 15 residues. Germline loops: CDR1 SGHNT, CDR2 YYREEE (reference sequence). CDR3 residues: CASSSQEGGNTEAFF. In DNA form, the CDR3 reads TGTGCCAGCAGCTCGCAGGAGGGCGGGAACACTGAAGCTTTCTTT.

The CDR3 nucleotides read TGTGCCAGCAGTCTTCTGAGTGGCTACACCTTC. The encoded protein is CASSLLSGYTF. The chain is built from TRBV28 and TRBJ1-2; D is undetermined. Trimming took 5 bases from V and 7 from J, leaving 8 bases between them. This CDR3 has 11 residues. Germline V gene sequence: CDR1 MDHEN, CDR2 SYDVKM.

This clone has only a few counts. The chain carries TRBV9 and TRBJ2-1; 13 nucleotides line up with TRBD2. The CDR3 consists of 15 residues. Germline V CDR1 and CDR2: SGDLS, YYNGEE. J was trimmed by 7 bases and V by 4 bases; bases with no gene match: 5. The CDR3 spells CASSKGLAGSNEQFF. CDR3 bases: TGTGCCAGCAGCAAGGGACTAGCGGGAAGTAATGAGCAGTTCTTC. The full variable domain, with the rest looked up from reference TRBV9 and TRBJ2-1, is DSGVTQTPKHLITATGQRVTLRCSPRSGDLSVYWYQQSLDQGLQFLIQYYNGEERAKGNILERFSAQQFPDLHSELNLSSLELGDSALYFCASSKGLAGSNEQFFGPGTRLTVL.

The chain recombines TRBV6-1 with TRBJ2-1, with D unclear. V lost 11 bases to trimming and J lost 0 bases, with 11 bases between them. This CDR3 is built from 13 residues. Looked up from germline, CDR1 is MNHNS and CDR2 is SASEGT. The CDR3 DNA reads as TGTGCCTCCAAGGCGGTCTCCTACAATGAGCAGTTCTTC. Translation gives CASKAVSYNEQFF.

The chain carries TRBV19 and TRBJ2-4; D perhaps matches TRBD1 (6 bases). The CDR3 extends over 15 amino acids. The germline V gene has CDR1 LNHDA and CDR2 SQIVND (reference sequence). Trimming shortened V by 3 bases and J by 6 bases, and 15 bases separated the two germline ends. CDR3 amino acids: CASSMGARTPNIQYF. The CDR3 DNA follows: TGTGCCAGTAGTATGGGGGCCCGGACCCCAAACATTCAGTACTTC.

Notes on this clone: Within the sample, other DNA sequences also encode this same CDR3. V gene TRBV27 combines with J gene TRBJ1-1, with a weak D call TRBD1 (5 bases). Trimming took off 6 bases at V and 1 base at J, with 18 bases between the two ends. The CDR3 runs 16 residues. Germline loops: CDR1 MNHEY, CDR2 SMNVEV (reference sequence). The CDR3 region has the DNA TGTGCCAGCAGCTCACTCCCAGCAGGGCGGAACACTGAAGCTTTCTTT. Translation gives CASSSLPAGRNTEAFF.

The V gene is TRBV5-4, the J gene TRBJ1-2; 12 nucleotides align to TRBD1. Germline V gene data show CDR1 as SGHNT and CDR2 as YYREEE (reference sequence). V lost 4 bases, J lost 1 base, and 14 bases stayed unmatched. The CDR3 extends over 19 amino acids. The CDR3 sequence is CASSPPPGQGARGNYGYTF. CDR3 DNA: TGTGCCAGCAGCCCACCACCGGGACAGGGGGCGCGGGGTAACTATGGCTACACCTTC.

The rearrangement uses TRBV7-3 and TRBJ2-5; the match to TRBD2 covers 8 bases. Looked up from germline, CDR1 is SGHTA and CDR2 is FQGTGA. This CDR3 comprises 15 residues. Trimming removed 1 base from V and 4 bases from J; junction bases left unmatched: 5. The DNA of the CDR3 is TGTGCCAGCAGCTTAAGCGGGAGGTTGGCAGAGACCCAGTACTTC. Protein: CASSLSGRLAETQYF.

This clone was found once. This CDR3 is CASSLSSYEQYF. For the CDR3, the DNA is TGTGCCAGCAGTTTATCTTCCTACGAGCAGTACTTC. The V and J genes are TRBV28 and TRBJ2-7; D gene ambiguous. Trimming shortened V by 1 base and J by 1 base, and 2 bases separated the two germline ends. Germline CDR1 reads MDHEN; CDR2 reads SYDVKM. This CDR3 has 12 amino acids.

A few counts support this clone. The V call is TRBV18, the J call TRBJ2-6; a possible D gene is TRBD2 (5 bases). Germline CDR1 and CDR2: KGHSH and LQKENI. The CDR3 is made up of 18 amino acids. V was clipped by 0 bases and J by 0 bases, with 12 bases between them. CDR3 DNA: TGTGCCAGCTCACCACCGACGGGAACCCTCTCTGGGGCCAACGTCCTGACTTTC. It translates to CASSPPTGTLSGANVLTF.

The rearrangement uses TRBV19 and TRBJ2-1; 8 nucleotides align to TRBD1. Germline V gene lookup returns CDR1 LNHDA and CDR2 SQIVND (reference sequence). J was trimmed by 9 bases and V by 5 bases; bases with no gene match: 6. CDR3 length: 13 amino acids. The CDR3 protein is CASSSNRGTEQFF. DNA for the CDR3: TGTGCCAGTAGTTCAAACAGGGGGACTGAGCAGTTCTTC.

This sequence joins TRBV2 and TRBJ2-1; D gene ambiguous. The CDR3 covers 11 residues. V lost 6 bases and J lost 5, with 5 bases in between. Germline V gene sequence: CDR1 SNHLY, CDR2 FYNNEI. CDR3 in DNA: TGTGCCAGCAGGGAGCACAATGAGCAGTTCTTC. It is translated as CASREHNEQFF.

The V call is TRBV5-1, the J call TRBJ2-1; 11 nucleotides agree with TRBD2. Unmatched junction bases numbered 6, after V lost 0 bases and J lost 7 bases. This CDR3 spans 16 amino acids. The germline V gene has CDR1 SGHRS and CDR2 YFSETQ. In DNA, the CDR3 is TGCGCCAGCAGCTTGGATAGCGGGGGGGCCGGGAATGAGCAGTTCTTC. Its protein is CASSLDSGGAGNEQFF.

This chain joins TRBV5-6 and TRBJ2-3; 9 nucleotides line up with TRBD1. Losses at the gene ends were 4 bases for V and 1 base for J; bases not matched to a gene: 13. CDR1 SGHDT and CDR2 YYEEEE come from the germline V gene. The CDR3 length is 18 residues. CDR3 DNA: TGTGCCAGCAGCACCCCCCGGGGACAGGGTAAGGGCACAGATACGCAGTATTTT. Residues: CASSTPRGQGKGTDTQYF.

This clone was counted once. V gene TRBV9 combines with J gene TRBJ2-7; the D is unclear. V was shortened by 0 bases and J by 2 bases, with 6 bases between the two germline ends. The CDR3 has 13 amino acids. The V gene's germline CDR1 is SGDLS and CDR2 YYNGEE. The CDR3 DNA reads as TGTGCCAGCAGCGTAGGCGTCGCCTACGAGCAGTACTTC. Its translation: CASSVGVAYEQYF.

This sequence joins TRBV15 and TRBJ2-1; D call uncertain. Trimming took off 3 bases at V and 6 bases at J, with 3 bases between the two ends. Germline CDR1 reads LNHNV; CDR2 reads YYDKDF (reference sequence). This CDR3 spans 11 amino acids. CDR3 DNA sequence: TGTGCCACCAGCAGGAGCAATGAGCAGTTCTTC. This sequence encodes CATSRSNEQFF.

The chain has TRBV14 and TRBJ1-2, with D hard to call. The CDR3 totals 13 residues. Germline CDR1 is SGHDN and CDR2 is FVKESK. Trimming shortened V by 2 bases and J by 8 bases, and 12 bases separated the two germline ends. The CDR3 DNA reads as TGTGCCAGCAGCCAACGCCTCGGAGGGGGCTACACCTTC. Encoded protein: CASSQRLGGGYTF.

This clone was seen just once. The chain links TRBV4-1 to TRBJ1-3, with TRBD1 matching over 7 bases. The CDR3 runs to 17 residues. The J segment lost 0 bases and the V segment lost 2 bases, leaving 7 bases of the junction unmatched. Per the germline V gene, CDR1 is MGHRA and CDR2 is YSYEKL. Written as DNA, the CDR3 is TGCGCCAGCAGCCAACTGGACAGGACAAGCTCTGGAAACACCATATATTTT. Translation: CASSQLDRTSSGNTIYF.

The chain uses TRBV11-1 and TRBJ2-1; D gene ambiguous. Trimming left V 2 bases short and J 3 bases short, with 5 bases between. Germline V gene sequence: CDR1 SGHAT, CDR2 FQDESV (reference sequence). The CDR3 consists of 13 residues. CDR3 coding DNA: TGTGCCAGCAGCTTAAACAGCTACAATGAGCAGTTCTTC. Translating gives CASSLNSYNEQFF. The whole variable domain, filled in from reference TRBV11-1 and TRBJ2-1, reads EAEVAQSPRYKITEKSQAVAFWCDPISGHATLYWYRQILGQGPELLVQFQDESVVDDSQLPKDRFSAERLKGVDSTLKIQPAELGDSAMYLCASSLNSYNEQFFGPGTRLTVL.

The chain combines TRBV6-5 with TRBJ1-1; possible D gene TRBD1, 5 bases. Germline V gene sequence: CDR1 MNHEY, CDR2 SVGAGI. V dropped 6 bases and J dropped 4 bases, with 12 bases sitting between them. The CDR3 length is 13 residues. DNA for the CDR3: TGTGCCAGCAGGTCAGGGTTAGGCACTGAAGCTTTCTTT. This gives the protein CASRSGLGTEAFF.

J is TRBJ2-7 and V is TRBV4-1; TRBD2 matches 8 bases. The CDR3 contains 19 residues. J was trimmed by 2 bases and V by 0 bases; bases with no gene match: 15. Germline CDR1 MGHRA, CDR2 YSYEKL. CDR3 bases: TGCGCCAGCAGCCAAGATGACATAATTCTCGGACTAGCCACCTACGAGCAGTACTTC. Its translation is CASSQDDIILGLATYEQYF.

This clone was seen once. This CDR3 reads CASSTAGGLNTEAFF. CDR3 sequence (DNA): TGTGCCAGCAGCACCGCCGGGGGACTTAACACTGAAGCTTTCTTT. The genes are TRBV7-3 and TRBJ1-1, with D perhaps TRBD1 (5 bases). Germline-derived CDR1 and CDR2 are SGHTA and FQGTGA. Trimming took off 5 bases at V and 2 bases at J, with 15 bases between the two ends. This CDR3 region has 15 residues.

The CDR3 sequence is CASSLISGNTEAFF. CDR3 coding DNA: TGTGCCAGCAGCTTAATTTCCGGGAACACTGAAGCTTTCTTT. V gene TRBV7-2 combines with J gene TRBJ1-1; no reliable D call. Germline CDR1 and CDR2: SGHTA and FQGNSA. The CDR3 consists of 14 residues. V dropped 2 bases and J dropped 1 base, with 8 bases sitting between them.

V gene TRBV7-9 combines with J gene TRBJ1-6; possibly TRBD1 for D (6 bases). CDR1 SEHNR and CDR2 FQNEAQ come from the germline V gene (reference sequence). V gave up 5 bases and J gave up 10 bases, with 18 bases separating them. The CDR3 is 15 amino acids. CDR3 DNA: TGTGCCAGCAGCCATGACAGGTTCCCGAGCTCACCCCTCCACTTT. This gives the protein CASSHDRFPSSPLHF.

This rearrangement joins TRBV28 to TRBJ1-5, with D perhaps matching TRBD1 (5 bases). The CDR3 sequence is 16 residues long. Germline CDR1 and CDR2: MDHEN and SYDVKM. Trimming pared 7 bases from V and 2 bases from J, leaving 18 bases between. This CDR3 is CASTSEGRGGNQPQHF. DNA of the CDR3: TGTGCCAGCACCTCGGAGGGCCGGGGGGGCAATCAGCCCCAGCATTTT.

The chain couples TRBV28 to TRBJ1-4, with 7 bases lining up with TRBD1. CDR3 length equals 14 residues. Germline V lookup: CDR1 MDHEN, CDR2 SYDVKM. Unmatched junction bases numbered 6, after V lost 3 bases and J lost 8 bases. CDR3 nucleotides: TGTGCCAGCAGTTTCTACGGACAGGCGGAAAAACTGTTTTTT. This gives the protein CASSFYGQAEKLFF.

CDR3 sequence: CASQATGLPYEQYF. The CDR3 bases are TGTGCCAGCCAGGCAACGGGACTACCATACGAGCAGTACTTC. The V and J genes are TRBV28 and TRBJ2-7; 7 bases align to TRBD2. The CDR3 covers 14 residues. Germline V gene sequence: CDR1 MDHEN, CDR2 SYDVKM. V lost 8 bases, J lost 4 bases, and 11 bases stayed unmatched.

This chain uses TRBV21-1 with TRBJ2-5; TRBD2, the table's D call, lacks a check against the DNA. TRBV21-1 has pseudogene status. The CDR3 loop spans 17 amino acids. CDR3 DNA: TGTGCCAGCAGCAAGGCTAGCGGGGGACCCGTCCAAGAGACCCAGTACTTC. It specifies CASSKASGGPVQETQYF.

The chain combines TRBV5-1 with TRBJ1-1; 8 bases match TRBD1. The length of the CDR3 is 13 residues. Germline values: CDR1 SGHRS, CDR2 YFSETQ. V was pared by 4 bases and J by 11 bases, with 10 bases of the junction left unmatched. The CDR3, as DNA: TGCGCCAGCAGCAACCAGGGGGCAGAGGTGGCTTTCTTT. This codes for CASSNQGAEVAFF.